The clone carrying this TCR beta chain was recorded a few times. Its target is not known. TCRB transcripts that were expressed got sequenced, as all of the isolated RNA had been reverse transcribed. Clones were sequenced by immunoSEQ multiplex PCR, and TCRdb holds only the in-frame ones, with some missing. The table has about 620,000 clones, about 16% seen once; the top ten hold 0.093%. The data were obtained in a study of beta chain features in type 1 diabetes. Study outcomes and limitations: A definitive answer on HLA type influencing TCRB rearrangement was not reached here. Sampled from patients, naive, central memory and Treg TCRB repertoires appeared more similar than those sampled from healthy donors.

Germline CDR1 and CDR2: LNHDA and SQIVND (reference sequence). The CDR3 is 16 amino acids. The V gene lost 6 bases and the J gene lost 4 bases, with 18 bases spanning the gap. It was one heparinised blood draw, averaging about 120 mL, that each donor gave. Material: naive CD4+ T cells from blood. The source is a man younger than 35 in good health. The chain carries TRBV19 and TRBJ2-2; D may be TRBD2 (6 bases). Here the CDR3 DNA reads TGTGCCAGTAGCAACTGGTTTCGGGAGCGCACCGGGGAGCTGTTTTTT. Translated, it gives CASSNWFRERTGELFF.